This record concerns one T cell receptor (beta chain) sequence. The specificity of this receptor is unknown. No base quality values were provided; no much bigger clone lies one nucleotide off. The treatment or condition label here, explained by the study, means: allogeneic hematopoietic cell transplantation with graft depleted of TCRalphabeta T cells and CD19 B cells. The transplant recipients were children given TCRalphabeta/CD19-depleted allogeneic hematopoietic cell grafts. Library construction relied on PCR. The sequencer listed for this sample is Illumina HiSeq 2500. Molecular barcoding was employed in the preparation of TCR libraries, with unique molecular identifiers being used to normalize TCRbeta repertoire quantification. TCRdb reanalyzed the raw reads on its own, using fastp at Q25 for trimming and MiXCR for clone calling, and kept in-frame beta chains. Identical CDR3 proteins give one entry, which carries the most common genes and DNA. The sample table shows about 600,000 distinct CDR3 sequences, and 10% to 15% are seen once. The top ten clonotypes cover roughly 2.3% of the sample.

These data are taken from a study of T-cell reconstitution after alpha-beta-depleted transplantation in children (dated by TCRdb to about 2016). Concerning the study at large: T-cell immune reconstitution after TCRalphabeta/CD19-depleted allogeneic hematopoietic cell transplantation in children was quantitatively tracked in the study by means of TCR repertoire profiling.

Summary of the overall study and its limitations: Over subsequent months, a decline in hyperexpanded clone frequencies was noted, and after one year, T-cell counts and TCRbeta diversity were mostly ascribed to newly produced T cells. In some patients, the high TCRbeta diversity seen at day 60 was put down to recipient T cells and intrathymic progenitors that had survived conditioning. The apparently early recovery of alphabetaT-cell counts about two months after transplant reportedly depended on only several hundred rapidly expanded clones that came from non-depleted graft cells.

The CDR3 numbers 13 residues from cysteine through phenylalanine. The entry retains the CDR3 DNA only, 39 bases that are in frame from base 1. From a lookup of the germline V gene (reference sequence), CDR1 and CDR2 are DFQATT and SNEGSKA. The germline ends are 5 bases apart after V is trimmed by 2 bases and J by 1 base. The specimen comprised PBMCs, mostly from graft donor cells, sampled 360 days after TCRalphabeta/CD19-depleted stem cell transplant. This chain joins TRBV20-1 to TRBJ2-2; the D gene is unclear. The clonotype comes from a male patient aged 10 to 17 who had a stem cell transplant for acute myeloid leukemia, so the T cells may come from the graft donor. The DNA sequence is given as TGCAGTGCTAGATCTGGGAACACCGGGGAGCTGTTTTTT. It translates as CSARSGNTGELFF.